The following is a TCR beta chain sequence with its context. Antigen: not known. CDR1 and CDR2 from the germline V gene are GTSNPN and SVGIG (reference sequence). The CDR3 has 13 residues. The V end was cut by 2 bases, the J end by 7 bases, with 14 bases between. The sample originates from a study of shared clonotypes between healthy human individuals. Turning to the study itself: The study used three CD4 naive, three CD4 memory, two CD8 naive and one CD8 memory plate per donor.

Broader study findings: Sorted-subset sequencing was shown by rarefaction to be incomplete despite large depth.

DNA at approximately 200 ng, tens of thousands of T cell genomes, went into sorted-subset replicate PCRs. Authors' data handling: In the immunoSEQ data, sequences were junction-only and lacked quality scores, so filtering differed. TCRdb keeps only in-frame clones here, not all; method: immunoSEQ multiplex PCR. D and trimming were read from the DNA, whereas the V and J calls and clone size are those reported in that table. The sample lists over a million clones; around 74% were seen once. The clonotype originates from a man aged 18 to 30 in good health. This chain uses TRBV30 with TRBJ1-2; D is ambiguous. Sample: memory CD4+ T cells sorted from blood. The subset denotes: CD45RA-negative fraction. CDR3 sequence: CAWSPRRVAGYTF. CDR3 DNA: TGTGCCTGGAGTCCCCGGAGGGTCGCTGGCTACACCTTC.